The 15 T cell receptor beta chains below come from one sample, sequenced in a study of blood T cell repertoires in COVID-19 (dated by TCRdb to about 2020). Libraries were constructed by the immunoSEQ multiplex PCR assay. The source is immuneACCESS, and TCRdb retained only in-frame sequences with V and J called. Part of the clones is not carried over; for the studies checked, unresolved V genes explain less than half of this, and the remainder is unexplained. For this sample there are some 49,000 clones; 82% appear just once. The ten top clones hold roughly 2.6% of the sample. Sequenced input: peripheral blood. The receptors derive from a woman aged 60-75 years with acute or convalescent COVID-19.

The chain uses TRBV27 and TRBJ1-2; perhaps TRBD1 as D (5 bases). With 3 bases removed from V and 4 bases from J, the gap between germline ends came to 18 bases. This CDR3 is built from 16 residues. Germline V gene data show CDR1 as MNHEY and CDR2 as SMNVEV (reference sequence). As DNA, the CDR3 is TGTGCCAGCAGTTTTGCCGCGTCAGGGTGGACCTATGGCTACACCTTC. This gives the protein CASSFAASGWTYGYTF.

The V gene is TRBV9, the J gene TRBJ1-2; 9 nucleotides align to TRBD1. The junction had 8 bases not matched to a gene; V was cut back by 0 bases and J by 8 bases. The CDR3 is made up of 15 amino acids. CDR1 and CDR2 from the germline V gene are SGDLS and YYNGEE. CDR3 nucleotide sequence: TGTGCCAGCAGCGTAGACGACAGGGGGGCTCAAGGCTACACCTTC. This codes for CASSVDDRGAQGYTF.

This clone was observed a handful of times. DNA of the CDR3: TGCGCCAGCAGCTTGTGGGGGGGACAAACCCACTCCTACAATGAGCAGTTCTTC. This encodes CASSLWGGQTHSYNEQFF. V gene TRBV5-1 combines with J gene TRBJ2-1; D might be TRBD2 (7 bases). Germline CDR1 reads SGHRS; CDR2 reads YFSETQ. The CDR3 is 18 residues long. Trimming took off 1 base at V and 0 bases at J, with 17 bases between the two ends. The variable domain in full, completed from reference TRBV5-1 and TRBJ2-1, reads KAGVTQTPRYLIKTRGQQVTLSCSPISGHRSVSWYQQTPGQGLQFLFEYFSETQRNKGNFPGRFSGRQFSNSRSEMNVSTLELGDSALYLCASSLWGGQTHSYNEQFFGPGTRLTVL.

V and J are TRBV19 and TRBJ1-5, with a possible D match to TRBD1 (5 bases). CDR1 and CDR2 (germline): LNHDA, SQIVND (reference sequence). The CDR3 extends over 15 amino acids. The V and J ends lost 1 base and 10 bases respectively, with 17 bases between them. CDR3 residues: CASSIAGPGEHPQHF. The CDR3 DNA follows: TGTGCCAGTAGTATAGCGGGACCGGGGGAGCATCCCCAGCATTTT.

The V and J genes are TRBV7-2 and TRBJ2-5, with D tentatively TRBD2 (7 bases). There are 14 residues in the CDR3. With 1 base removed from V and 8 bases from J, the gap between germline ends came to 14 bases. CDR1 is SGHTA, CDR2 FQGNSA, per germline. CDR3 residues: CASSLEGGGRTQYF. The CDR3 DNA is TGTGCCAGCAGCTTAGAGGGGGGGGGACGAACCCAGTACTTC.

V usage is TRBV6-5 and J usage is TRBJ2-4, with no clear D. The length of the CDR3 is 14 residues. With 6 bases removed from V and 1 base from J, the gap between germline ends came to 10 bases. The germline CDR1 and CDR2 sequences are MNHEY and SVGAGI. CDR3 DNA: TGTGCCAGCAGAGAGACGAGGGCCAAAAACATTCAGTACTTC. This sequence encodes CASRETRAKNIQYF.

This clone has only a few counts. This chain uses TRBV20-1 with TRBJ2-7, with 10 bases matching TRBD2. The V gene's germline CDR1 is DFQATT and CDR2 SNEGSKA (reference sequence). CDR3 size: 18 residues. V shed 3 bases, J shed 6 bases, and the junction held 20 bases outside the gene matches. CDR3 sequence (DNA): TGCAGTGCTAGTATCCCCCATCCGGGGGGGCTAGCGGGAGTCGAGCAGTACTTC. Its protein is CSASIPHPGGLAGVEQYF.

The J gene is TRBJ2-3, the V gene TRBV19, with D unclear. V gave up 4 bases and J gave up 2 bases, with 16 bases separating them. Germline V gene lookup returns CDR1 LNHDA and CDR2 SQIVND (reference sequence). This CDR3 comprises 16 residues. CDR3 sequence reads: CASSTPQVGITDTQYF. In DNA, the CDR3 is TGTGCCAGTAGTACCCCCCAGGTGGGTATCACAGATACGCAGTATTTT.

The chain joins TRBV2 to TRBJ2-4, with D unresolved. From germline, CDR1 is SNHLY and CDR2 FYNNEI. This CDR3 region has 16 residues. Trimming shortened V by 3 bases and J by 0 bases, and 12 bases separated the two germline ends. The CDR3 nucleotides are TGTGCCAGCAGTGACGTACTTCTCCTAGCCAAAAACATTCAGTACTTC. Residues: CASSDVLLLAKNIQYF. Looking up the rest from reference TRBV2 and TRBJ2-4 gives the full variable domain: EPEVTQTPSHQVTQMGQEVILRCVPISNHLYFYWYRQILGQKVEFLVSFYNNEISEKSEIFDDQFSVERPDGSNFTLKIRSTKLEDSAMYFCASSDVLLLAKNIQYFGAGTRLSVL.

This chain uses TRBV6-5 with TRBJ2-1; tentative D call: TRBD2 (6 bases). Trimming stripped 8 bases from V and 2 bases from J, with 10 bases between. Germline V gene lookup returns CDR1 MNHEY and CDR2 SVGAGI. The CDR3 is 13 amino acids. The DNA for the CDR3 is TGTGCCAGCTCGGGAGTCCCCTACAATGAGCAGTTCTTC. This encodes CASSGVPYNEQFF.

This clone was seen only once. The genes are TRBV5-6 and TRBJ1-6; perhaps TRBD1 as D (5 bases). Looked up from germline, CDR1 is SGHDT and CDR2 is YYEEEE. The CDR3 loop spans 13 amino acids. V dropped 3 bases and J dropped 7 bases, with 8 bases sitting between them. The CDR3 spells CASSWDSNSPLHF. In nucleotides, the CDR3 is TGTGCCAGCAGCTGGGACTCCAATTCACCCCTCCACTTT.

The gene calls are TRBV19 and TRBJ1-2; unclear D gene. The V end was cut by 5 bases, the J end by 0 bases, with 7 bases between. The CDR3 spans 13 residues. The germline CDR1 and CDR2 sequences are LNHDA and SQIVND (reference sequence). CDR3 region: CASSPSANYGYTF. CDR3 coding DNA: TGTGCCAGTAGTCCCAGCGCTAACTATGGCTACACCTTC.

This clone appeared a single time. The chain links TRBV5-4 to TRBJ1-1, with a tentative D call TRBD1 (5 bases). Looked up from germline, CDR1 is SGHNT and CDR2 is YYREEE (reference sequence). The ends were cut back, 6 bases at V and 1 base at J, with 19 bases in the middle. The CDR3 contains 16 residues. The CDR3 region is CASTQGAGGENTEAFF. The CDR3 nucleotides are TGTGCCAGCACCCAAGGGGCCGGAGGGGAGAACACTGAAGCTTTCTTT.

The chain recombines TRBV5-1 with TRBJ1-1; D is unclear. Per germline, CDR1 SGHRS and CDR2 YFSETQ. The CDR3 runs to 14 residues. V was shortened by 6 bases and J by 1 base, with 13 bases between the two germline ends. The DNA of the CDR3 is TGCGCCAGCAAAAGGAGCACGGCGAACACTGAAGCTTTCTTT. Translation: CASKRSTANTEAFF.

The chain carries TRBV4-2 and TRBJ2-3, with TRBD2 matching 9 bases. CDR3 length: 14 amino acids. Germline-derived CDR1 and CDR2 are LGHNA and YNFKEQ. The V segment lost 5 bases and the J segment 4 bases; nucleotides outside the gene matches: 4. CDR3 loop: CASSLGGRADTQYF. DNA for the CDR3: TGTGCCAGCAGCTTAGGCGGGAGGGCAGATACGCAGTATTTT.